The rows below give T cell receptor beta chains drawn from one sample of a study of blood T cell repertoires in COVID-19. Produced via immunoSEQ multiplex PCR; TCRdb's table is partial and in-frame only. The sample gives tens of thousands of clones, over 60% of which show up once; roughly 50% is in the top ten. The sequencing input was peripheral blood. Receptors were obtained from a human donor in a cohort sampled during active COVID-19. The conserved cysteine and the conserved F or W are not part of the CDR3 here. Clone size appears in some rows only: once, few, many, or a class for an expanded clone.

>TRBV2|.
ASSRNRGTSTDTQY
>TRBV7-9|many
ASSFGQEGGYT
>TRBV27|once
ASSSRDTTYEQY
>TRBV3-1/TRBV3-2|few
ASSIEGNTEAF
>TRBV5-1|few
ASSLAGQGAHEQY
>TRBV9|.
ASSGGQVNEKLF
>TRBV5-1|.
ASSPGVAGKIYEQY
>TRBV28|.
ASSENRRVGDTQY
>TRBV2|.
ASSEMGQMNTEAF
>TRBV9|.
ASSVGDRGYEQY
>TRBV6-5|.
ASSNPRTGSYT
>TRBV4-2|.
ASSQEWGDYLGNEQF
>TRBV7-6|.
ASSLAMTGGYEQY
>TRBV10-3|few
AIRKTGDQPQH
>TRBV24-1|.
ATSDLGGVDGDTQY
>TRBV10-3|.
AISAGSGTGYT
>TRBV7-7|.
ASSLGLEDTQY
>TRBV18|.
ASSRGADYEQY
>TRBV5-8|.
ASSLGLNEQF
>TRBV6-5|.
ASSQGIRQPQH
>TRBV28|.
ASRPGTGFYEQY
>TRBV18|.
ASSPGQGTEAF
>TRBV25-1|.
ASLGGAGGPGELF
>TRBV7-2|.
ASGTSGGYEQY
>TRBV7-8|.
ASSSLAVSSYEQY
>TRBV5-4|.
ASSMGLASTDTQY
>TRBV21-1|few
ASSPRDNYGYT
>TRBV4-1|.
ASSNPGLLNTEAF
>TRBV11-2|once
ASSLASGRAYSGEQY
>TRBV4-2|.
ASSLAGYSNEQF
>TRBV30|few
AWSGLAGGTYEQY
>TRBV9|.
ASSVTGLEETQY
>TRBV14|.
ASSRTIQGNEQF
>TRBV7-2|.
ASSPGGSGINEQF
>TRBV6-2/TRBV6-3|.
ASSYTLGQRLTYEQY
>TRBV30|.
AWSPPGRGLNSPLH
>TRBV9|few
ASTPGGTGYTEAF
>TRBV19|.
ASRTGETQY
>TRBV27|.
ASSPLAGVGGELF
>TRBV19|.
ASSRGQGISYEQY
>TRBV27|few
ASGERGLYQPQH
>TRBV7-9|.
ASSPAQGAQY
>TRBV30|.
AWTGGDYGYT
>TRBV15|.
ATTLWTSGRGYNEQF
>TRBV11-2|.
ASSLITGQARLEAF
>TRBV13|.
ASSLASGSSYNEQF
>TRBV5-1|.
ASSPQAASSYNEQF
>TRBV12-3/TRBV12-4|.
ASRNRETEKLF
>TRBV24-1|.
ATSQGPNSPLH
>TRBV6-2/TRBV6-3|few
ASSTTSGSYEQY
>TRBV18|.
AARELEYNEQF
>TRBV15|.
ATSRDRGYRLF
>TRBV7-8|.
ASSPSGQGYGGYT
>TRBV18|.
ASSPQGSGNTIY
>TRBV23-1|.
ASSLLRSRYGYT
>TRBV2|.
ASRDLLAGGFAGELF